A selection of T cell receptor beta chains follows, all from one sample in a study of T cell repertoires in cytomegalovirus infection. TCRdb re-called the reads through MiXCR, storing one row per CDR3 protein. The sample gives tens of thousands of distinct CDR3 sequences, about 33% of which show up once; about two thirds is in the top ten. Their target antigens are unknown. Specimen: PBMCs, sequenced either directly or after in vitro stimulation (not recorded which). The source is a human donor in good health (CMV status not recorded). Some clones in this sample may be carry-over from other donors' samples. Both conserved end residues are part of each CDR3. Each record gives: V gene, clone size, J gene, D gene, CDR3 protein, CDR3 DNA. D genes are given only for firm matches. Only some rows state a clone size, as once, few, many or a class for expanded clones.

TRBV7-2	many	TRBJ2-3	-	CASSLAREPDTQYF	TGTGCCAGCAGCTTAGCACGAGAACCAGATACGCAGTATTTT
TRBV7-6	-	TRBJ1-2	-	CASSLGENGYTF	TGTGCCAGCAGCTTAGGAGAGAATGGCTACACCTTC
TRBV11-3	-	TRBJ2-3	-	CASSFSGEVTDTQYF	TGTGCCAGCAGCTTCTCGGGGGAGGTGACAGATACGCAGTATTTT
TRBV7-2	few	TRBJ2-7	-	CASSLRAKQYF	TGTGCCAGCAGCCTCAGGGCCAAGCAGTACTTC
TRBV4-2	-	TRBJ2-3	TRBD2	CASSPRPGGSTDTQYF	TGTGCCAGCAGCCCAAGACCGGGGGGGAGCACAGATACGCAGTATTTT
TRBV7-2	-	TRBJ2-7	TRBD2	CASRLGGAGDNEQYF	TGTGCCAGCAGACTCGGGGGGGCGGGAGATAACGAGCAGTACTTC
TRBV11-2	many	TRBJ2-3	-	CASSPTGLGDTQYF	TGTGCCAGCAGCCCGACCGGGTTAGGGGATACGCAGTATTTT
TRBV6-2/TRBV6-3	-	TRBJ1-2	TRBD1	CASGTGAAYGYTF	TGTGCCAGCGGTACAGGGGCCGCCTATGGCTACACCTTC
TRBV6-1	few	TRBJ1-5	-	CASSGLAGGGNQPQHF	TGTGCCAGCAGTGGATTGGCGGGGGGGGGAAATCAGCCCCAGCATTTT
TRBV7-3	-	TRBJ1-2	-	CASSRTGAGGYTF	TGTGCCAGCAGTCGGACGGGCGCTGGTGGCTACACCTTC
TRBV5-1	-	TRBJ2-5	-	CASTSGRTSQETQYF	TGCGCCAGCACGTCGGGGAGGACAAGCCAAGAGACCCAGTACTTC
TRBV2	-	TRBJ2-5	-	CASSELSGETQYF	TGTGCCAGCAGTGAACTTAGCGGAGAGACCCAGTACTTC
TRBV5-1	-	TRBJ2-3	TRBD2	CASSLAARGGTDTQYF	TGCGCCAGCAGCTTGGCGGCTCGGGGGGGAACAGATACGCAGTATTTT
TRBV20-1	-	TRBJ2-1	-	CSARDLLGGSYNEQFF	TGCAGTGCTAGAGATCTTTTGGGGGGCTCCTACAATGAGCAGTTCTTC
TRBV6-6	-	TRBJ2-7	TRBD2	CASSYWTSGGSSYEQYF	TGTGCCAGCAGTTACTGGACTAGCGGGGGGAGCTCCTACGAGCAGTACTTC
TRBV7-8	-	TRBJ1-4	TRBD1	CASSLNRVRGLEKLFF	TGTGCCAGCAGCTTAAACCGAGTTAGGGGGCTTGAAAAACTGTTTTTT
TRBV7-9	-	TRBJ1-5	TRBD1	CASSARGTGDSNQPQHF	TGTGCCAGCAGCGCACGTGGGACAGGGGATAGCAATCAGCCCCAGCATTTT
TRBV5-1	-	TRBJ1-4	-	CASSRDQGSGEKLFF	TGCGCCAGCAGCCGTGATCAGGGGTCCGGGGAAAAACTGTTTTTT
TRBV6-5	few	TRBJ2-7	-	CASSYGLYSEQYF	TGTGCCAGCAGTTACGGGTTATACTCCGAGCAGTACTTC
TRBV20-1	few	TRBJ2-3	-	CSASHWGESTDTQYF	TGCAGTGCTAGCCATTGGGGTGAAAGCACAGATACGCAGTATTTT
TRBV2	-	TRBJ2-3	-	CASRALGTDTQYF	TGTGCCAGCAGAGCCCTAGGGACAGATACGCAGTATTTT
TRBV5-1	-	TRBJ2-3	-	CASTLGGREDYTDTQYF	TGCGCCAGCACCCTGGGGGGCAGGGAGGACTACACAGATACGCAGTATTTT
TRBV7-9	few	TRBJ1-1	-	CASSSPWNTEAFF	TGTGCCAGCAGCTCCCCTTGGAACACTGAAGCTTTCTTT
TRBV24-1	few	TRBJ2-3	TRBD2	CATSDPGLAGDTQYF	TGTGCCACCAGTGACCCGGGACTAGCGGGCGATACGCAGTATTTT
TRBV20-1	-	TRBJ1-1	TRBD1	CSASKPGQGRAEAFF	TGCAGTGCAAGTAAACCGGGACAGGGTAGAGCTGAAGCTTTCTTT
TRBV7-2	many	TRBJ2-7	-	CASSFRRLLYEQYF	TGTGCCAGCAGCTTTAGGAGGCTTTTATACGAGCAGTACTTC
TRBV4-1	-	TRBJ2-1	TRBD2	CASGGGNEQFF	TGCGCCAGCGGCGGGGGGAATGAGCAGTTCTTC
TRBV28	few	TRBJ1-4	-	CASSFPGSTNEKLFF	TGTGCCAGCAGTTTCCCGGGGTCAACTAATGAAAAACTGTTTTTT
TRBV7-6	few	TRBJ2-2	-	CASSRLGVNTGELFF	TGTGCCAGTTCGAGACTTGGGGTTAACACCGGGGAGCTGTTTTTT
TRBV6-5	few	TRBJ1-5	-	CASSLRGIAPQHF	TGTGCCAGCAGCCTCCGCGGGATTGCGCCCCAGCATTTT
TRBV20-1	-	TRBJ2-5	-	CSASRTGRRETQYF	TGCAGTGCTAGCCGTACAGGGAGAAGAGAGACCCAGTACTTC
TRBV20-1	many	TRBJ2-1	TRBD2	CSATEREEKRFF	TGCAGTGCTACCGAGCGGGAGGAGAAACGGTTCTTC
TRBV7-2	many	TRBJ1-2	-	CASSARSPGGYTF	TGTGCCAGCAGCGCCCGTAGTCCTGGAGGCTACACCTTC
TRBV12-3/TRBV12-4	-	TRBJ2-1	TRBD1	CASSGDSGDEQFF	TGTGCCAGCAGTGGGGACAGTGGCGATGAGCAGTTCTTC
TRBV24-1	few	TRBJ2-1	-	CATSSGRSEQFF	TGTGCCACCAGTTCTGGAAGGAGTGAGCAGTTCTTC
TRBV3-1	-	TRBJ1-1	TRBD1	CASSQDWALRQGTEAFF	TGTGCCAGCAGCCAAGACTGGGCGTTAAGACAGGGGACTGAAGCTTTCTTT
TRBV7-6	once	TRBJ2-5	TRBD2	CASSLNGGGSGETQYF	TGTGCCAGCAGCTTAAACGGGGGGGGCAGTGGCGAGACCCAGTACTTC